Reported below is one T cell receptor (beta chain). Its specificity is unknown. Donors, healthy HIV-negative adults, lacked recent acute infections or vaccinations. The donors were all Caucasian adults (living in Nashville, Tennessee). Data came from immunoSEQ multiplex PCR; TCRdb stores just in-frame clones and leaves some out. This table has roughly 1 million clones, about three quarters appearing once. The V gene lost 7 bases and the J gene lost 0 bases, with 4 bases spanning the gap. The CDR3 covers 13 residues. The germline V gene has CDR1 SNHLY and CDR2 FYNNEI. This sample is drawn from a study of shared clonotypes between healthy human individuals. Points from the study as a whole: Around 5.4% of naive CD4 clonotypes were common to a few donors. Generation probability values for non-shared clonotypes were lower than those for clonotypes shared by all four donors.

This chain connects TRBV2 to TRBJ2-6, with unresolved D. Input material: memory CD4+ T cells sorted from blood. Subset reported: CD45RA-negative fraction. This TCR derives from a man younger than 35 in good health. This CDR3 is CASIFSGANVLTF. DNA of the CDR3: TGTGCCAGCATTTTCTCTGGGGCCAACGTCCTGACTTTC. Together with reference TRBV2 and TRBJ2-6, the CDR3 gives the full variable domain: EPEVTQTPSHQVTQMGQEVILRCVPISNHLYFYWYRQILGQKVEFLVSFYNNEISEKSEIFDDQFSVERPDGSNFTLKIRSTKLEDSAMYFCASIFSGANVLTFGAGSRLTVL.